This TCR beta chain was observed in a study of vaccination and CD4 T cells after COVID-19. Study details: Median time from second vaccine dose to sampling was roughly 65 days (14 to 241).

Comments on this clonotype: Its antigen is still unknown.

An Oncomine TCR Beta short-read assay was used to sequence the DNA from cultured CD4+ T cells. Genomic DNA extraction was carried out from cultured CD4+ T cells. In TCRdb, the PCR reads were re-called with MiXCR into one record per CDR3 protein. The data show roughly 11,000 distinct CDR3 sequences, with 70% to 85% seen just once and about a sixth held by the top ten. The CDR3 runs 15 residues. Per the germline V gene, CDR1 is KGHDR and CDR2 is SFDVKD. V shed 5 bases and J 5 bases; nucleotides not matched to a gene: 9. Indicated treatment: roughly 11-day PBMC culture with coronavirus spike peptide pools or control peptides (ViraFEST assay).

This chain links TRBV24-1 with TRBJ2-5, with TRBD1 matching 8 bases. Source material: CD4+ T cells from blood, cultured in vitro. This clonotype originated in a human donor who had recovered from COVID-19. For the CDR3, the DNA is TGTGCCACCAGTGCAATCGACAGGGGTAGGGAGACCCAGTACTTC. It translates to CATSAIDRGRETQYF.